This T cell receptor beta chain was recovered during a study of shared clonotypes between healthy human individuals. The CDR3 is 14 amino acids. TCRdb keeps only in-frame clones here, not all; method: immunoSEQ multiplex PCR. The sample includes 530,000 or so clones, approximately 79% seen only once; the top ten take under 15%. The V gene is TRBV21-1, the J gene TRBJ2-7. TRBV21-1 is a known pseudogene. The sequenced sample was PBMCs. This clonotype was obtained from a woman between 40 and 50 years old in good health. Some clones in this sample may be carry-over from other donors' samples. The CDR3 loop reads CASSAGGRPYEQYF. CDR3 nucleotides: TGTGCCAGCAGCGCCGGGGGCAGACCATACGAGCAGTACTTC.